This T cell receptor (beta chain) was documented in a study of T cell repertoires in cytomegalovirus infection (dated by TCRdb to about 2019). Broadly, across the study: Donor HLA type was relevant to the analysis, because carriage of CMV infection together with the matching HLA type was indicated by public TCR beta signatures.

Overall results and qualifications from the work: The ex vivo response was dominated by HLA-C-restricted CMV-specific TCR beta clonotypes, which also provided the single most frequent clonotype in two of eight donors. In both this cohort and an independent roughly 330-donor cohort, the cumulative frequency of public TCR beta family members distinguished carriers of CMV infection plus the relevant HLA type.

Instrument used: Illumina HiSeq 1500. The public sequencing data were trimmed at Q25 with fastp and processed into clonotypes with MiXCR by TCRdb, which kept only in-frame beta chains. Identical CDR3 proteins give one entry, which carries the most common genes and DNA. Here the sample has roughly 230,000 distinct CDR3 sequences; 6.5% occur a single time. Of the sample, less than 7.5% is held by the ten largest clones. As for this clonotype: No antigen is known for it. The sample holds no much larger clone one base away, and base qualities are not on file.

CDR1 and CDR2 were assigned from the germline V gene as MNHEY and SVGEGT. The CDR3 contains 15 residues, cysteine and phenylalanine counted. Just CDR3 DNA is preserved here, 45 bases in frame from base 1. V is trimmed back by 6 bases and J by 2 bases, and the junction contains 8 bases that no gene match accounts for. The clonotype comes from a human donor in good health (CMV status not recorded). Some clones in this sample may be carry-over from other donors' samples. The sequence joins TRBV6-2 or TRBV6-3 to TRBJ2-3; TRBD2 aligns with 7 central bases. The sequenced material came from PBMCs. The CDR3 region: CASSRDYATTDTQYF. Here is the DNA: TGTGCCAGCAGCCGGGACTACGCAACCACAGATACGCAGTATTTT.